This T cell receptor (beta chain) stems from a study of cytomegalovirus exposure and HLA in healthy donors. Whole-study results and caveats: Most TCR sequences proved rare, with some public TCRs found in many donors. It was reportedly the case that the classifier diagnosed cytomegalovirus status with high specificity and sensitivity. Sequencing likely generated an artifact that appeared as a cluster of highly shared sequence variants. Several V segments, TRBV6-2 and TRBV6-3 among them, could not be told apart and were dropped.

The PCR employed 60 Vbeta primers together with 13 Jbeta primers. Produced via immunoSEQ multiplex PCR; TCRdb's table is partial and in-frame only. Of under 200,000 clones detected, around 82% appear once; the ten largest clones hold less than 2%. The V segment lost 4 bases and the J segment 4 bases; nucleotides outside the gene matches: 9. This CDR3 is 16 amino acids long. Germline V gene data show CDR1 as LNHDA and CDR2 as SQIVND (reference sequence). As regards this clone: Its antigen is unidentified.

The source material was PBMCs. The sequence derives from a male donor in good health and CMV-seronegative. The V and J genes are TRBV19 and TRBJ1-5; 8 bases are a match to TRBD1. Here the CDR3 DNA reads TGTGCCAGTAGTACACGGACAGGGTCCGGGAATCAGCCCCAGCATTTT. Protein: CASSTRTGSGNQPQHF.